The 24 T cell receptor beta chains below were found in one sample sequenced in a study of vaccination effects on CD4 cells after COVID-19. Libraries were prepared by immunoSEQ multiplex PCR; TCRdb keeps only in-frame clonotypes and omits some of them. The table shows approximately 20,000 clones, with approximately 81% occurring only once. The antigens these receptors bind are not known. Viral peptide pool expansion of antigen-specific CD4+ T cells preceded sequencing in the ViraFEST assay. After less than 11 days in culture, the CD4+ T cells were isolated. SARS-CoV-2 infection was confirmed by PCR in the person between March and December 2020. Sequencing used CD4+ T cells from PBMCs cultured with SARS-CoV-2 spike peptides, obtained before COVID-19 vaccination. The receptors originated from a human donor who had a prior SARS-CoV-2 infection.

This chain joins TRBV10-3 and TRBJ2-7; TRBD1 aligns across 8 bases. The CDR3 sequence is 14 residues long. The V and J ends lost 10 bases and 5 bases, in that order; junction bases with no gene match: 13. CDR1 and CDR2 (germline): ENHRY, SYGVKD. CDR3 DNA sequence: TGTGCCACATCCGACAGGGGATTTTTGAACGAGCAGTACTTC. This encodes CATSDRGFLNEQYF.

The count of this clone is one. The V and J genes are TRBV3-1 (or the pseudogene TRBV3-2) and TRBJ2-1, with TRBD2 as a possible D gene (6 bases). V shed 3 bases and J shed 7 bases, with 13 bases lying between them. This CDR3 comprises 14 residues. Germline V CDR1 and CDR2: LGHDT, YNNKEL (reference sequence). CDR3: CASSHGTSKNEQFF. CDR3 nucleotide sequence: TGTGCCAGCAGCCACGGGACTTCGAAAAATGAGCAGTTCTTC.

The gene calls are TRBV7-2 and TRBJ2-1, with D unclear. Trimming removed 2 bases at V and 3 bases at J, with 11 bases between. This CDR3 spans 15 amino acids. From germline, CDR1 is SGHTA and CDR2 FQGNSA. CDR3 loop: CASSLSPTYYNEQFF. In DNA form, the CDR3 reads TGTGCCAGCAGCTTAAGCCCGACATACTACAATGAGCAGTTCTTC. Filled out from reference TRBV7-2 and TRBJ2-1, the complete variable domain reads GAGVSQSPSNKVTEKGKDVELRCDPISGHTALYWYRQSLGQGLEFLIYFQGNSAPDKSGLPSDRFSAERTGGSVSTLTIQRTQQEDSAVYLCASSLSPTYYNEQFFGPGTRLTVL.

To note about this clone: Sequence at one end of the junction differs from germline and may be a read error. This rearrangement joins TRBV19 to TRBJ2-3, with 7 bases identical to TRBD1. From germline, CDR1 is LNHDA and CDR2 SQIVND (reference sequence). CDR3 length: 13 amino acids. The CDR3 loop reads CASSLRTGTARCF. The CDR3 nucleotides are TGTGCCAGTAGTCTGAGAACCGGGACAGCTAGGTGTTTT.

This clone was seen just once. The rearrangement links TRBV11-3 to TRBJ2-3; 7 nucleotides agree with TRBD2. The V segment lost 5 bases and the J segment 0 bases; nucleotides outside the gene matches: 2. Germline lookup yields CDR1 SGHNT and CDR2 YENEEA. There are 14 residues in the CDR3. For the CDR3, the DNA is TGTGCCAGCAGCCTTAGCGGGAGCACAGATACGCAGTATTTT. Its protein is CASSLSGSTDTQYF. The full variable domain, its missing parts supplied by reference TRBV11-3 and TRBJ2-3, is EAGVVQSPRYKIIEKKQPVAFWCNPISGHNTLYWYLQNLGQGPELLIRYENEEAVDDSQLPKDRFSAERLKGVDSTLKIQPAELGDSAVYLCASSLSGSTDTQYFGPGTRLTVL.

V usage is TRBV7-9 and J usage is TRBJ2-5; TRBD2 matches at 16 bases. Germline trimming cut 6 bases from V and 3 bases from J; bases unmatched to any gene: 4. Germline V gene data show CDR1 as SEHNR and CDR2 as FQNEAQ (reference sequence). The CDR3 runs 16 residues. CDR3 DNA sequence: TGTGCCAGCAGACTAGGGACTAGCGGGGGGGAAGAGACCCAGTACTTC. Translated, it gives CASRLGTSGGEETQYF.

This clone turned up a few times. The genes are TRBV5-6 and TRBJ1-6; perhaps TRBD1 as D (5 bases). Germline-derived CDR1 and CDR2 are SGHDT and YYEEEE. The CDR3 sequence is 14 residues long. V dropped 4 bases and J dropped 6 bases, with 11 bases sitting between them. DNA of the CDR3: TGTGCCAGCAGCGTGGGGGTTTCTAATTCACCCCTCCACTTT. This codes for CASSVGVSNSPLHF.

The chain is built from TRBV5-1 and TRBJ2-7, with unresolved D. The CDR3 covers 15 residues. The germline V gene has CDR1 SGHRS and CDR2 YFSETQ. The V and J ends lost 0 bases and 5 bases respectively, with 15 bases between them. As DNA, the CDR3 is TGCGCCAGCAGCTTGGCCGACGGCACCTGGGACGAGCAGTACTTC. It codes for CASSLADGTWDEQYF.

CDR3 amino acids: CARSGATDTQYF. DNA of the CDR3: TGCGCCAGGTCGGGGGCCACAGATACGCAGTATTTT. V gene TRBV4-3 combines with J gene TRBJ2-3, with D perhaps being TRBD1 or TRBD2 (6 bases each). V was pared by 9 bases and J by 2 bases, with 9 bases between. The CDR3 runs 12 residues. Germline CDR1 is LGHNA and CDR2 is YSLEER.

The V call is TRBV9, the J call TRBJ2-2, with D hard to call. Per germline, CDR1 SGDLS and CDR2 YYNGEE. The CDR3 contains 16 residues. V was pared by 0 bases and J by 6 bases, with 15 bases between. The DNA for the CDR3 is TGTGCCAGCAGCGTAGCTACGTCGAGCCTCCCCGGGGAGCTGTTTTTT. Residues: CASSVATSSLPGELFF.

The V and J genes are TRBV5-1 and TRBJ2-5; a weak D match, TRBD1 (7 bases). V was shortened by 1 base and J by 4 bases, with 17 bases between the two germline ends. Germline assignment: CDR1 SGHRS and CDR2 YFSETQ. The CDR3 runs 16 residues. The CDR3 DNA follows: TGCGCCAGCAGCTTGTATCCCGGGGGACAGCCAGAGACCCAGTACTTC. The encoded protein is CASSLYPGGQPETQYF.

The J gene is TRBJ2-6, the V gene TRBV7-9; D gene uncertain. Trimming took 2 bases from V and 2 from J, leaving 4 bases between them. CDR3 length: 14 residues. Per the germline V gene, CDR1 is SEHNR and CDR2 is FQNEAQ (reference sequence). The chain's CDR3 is CASSLFAGANVLTF. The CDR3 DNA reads TGTGCCAGCAGCTTATTTGCTGGGGCCAACGTCCTGACTTTC.

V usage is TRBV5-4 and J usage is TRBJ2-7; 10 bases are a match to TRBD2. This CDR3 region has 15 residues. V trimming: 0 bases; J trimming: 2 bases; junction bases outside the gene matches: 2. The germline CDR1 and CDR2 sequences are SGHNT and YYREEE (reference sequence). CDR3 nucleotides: TGTGCCAGCAGCTTGGGACTAGCGGGCCCCTACGAGCAGTACTTC. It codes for CASSLGLAGPYEQYF.

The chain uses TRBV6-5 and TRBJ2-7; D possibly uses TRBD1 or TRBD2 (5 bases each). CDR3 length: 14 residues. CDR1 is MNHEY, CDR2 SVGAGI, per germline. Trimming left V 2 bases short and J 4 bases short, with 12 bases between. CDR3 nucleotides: TGTGCCAGCAGTTACCGGGACGGGCAGTACGAGCAGTACTTC. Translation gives CASSYRDGQYEQYF.

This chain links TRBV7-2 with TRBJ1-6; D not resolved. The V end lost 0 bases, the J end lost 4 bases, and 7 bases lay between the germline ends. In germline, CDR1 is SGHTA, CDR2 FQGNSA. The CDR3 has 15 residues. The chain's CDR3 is CASSLALGYNSPLHF. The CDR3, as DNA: TGTGCCAGCAGCTTAGCGTTGGGTTATAATTCACCCCTCCACTTT.

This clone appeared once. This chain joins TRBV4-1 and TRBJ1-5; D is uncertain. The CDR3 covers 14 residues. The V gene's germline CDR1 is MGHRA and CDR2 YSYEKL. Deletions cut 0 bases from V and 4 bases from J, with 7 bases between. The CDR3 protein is CASSQDSLNQPQHF. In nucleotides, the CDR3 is TGCGCCAGCAGCCAAGATAGCCTTAATCAGCCCCAGCATTTT.

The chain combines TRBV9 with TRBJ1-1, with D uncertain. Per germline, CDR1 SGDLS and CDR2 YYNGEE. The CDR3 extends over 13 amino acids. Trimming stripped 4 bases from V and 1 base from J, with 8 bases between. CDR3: CASSSSQNTEAFF. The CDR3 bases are TGTGCCAGCAGCAGCAGTCAGAACACTGAAGCTTTCTTT.

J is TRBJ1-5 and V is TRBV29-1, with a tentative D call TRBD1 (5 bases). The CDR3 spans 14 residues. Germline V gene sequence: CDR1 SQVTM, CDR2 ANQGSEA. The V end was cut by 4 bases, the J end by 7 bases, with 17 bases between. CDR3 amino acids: CSVGDPTYGQPQHF. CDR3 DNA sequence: TGCAGCGTTGGGGACCCAACTTACGGGCAGCCCCAGCATTTT.

For the CDR3, the DNA is TGTGCCAGCAGCGTCAACGGGAGGAGTTACAATGAGCAGTTCTTC. This codes for CASSVNGRSYNEQFF. V usage is TRBV9 and J usage is TRBJ2-1, with 7 nucleotides matching TRBD2. The V and J ends lost 2 bases and 4 bases, in that order; junction bases with no gene match: 6. There are 15 residues in the CDR3. Germline-derived CDR1 and CDR2 are SGDLS and YYNGEE.

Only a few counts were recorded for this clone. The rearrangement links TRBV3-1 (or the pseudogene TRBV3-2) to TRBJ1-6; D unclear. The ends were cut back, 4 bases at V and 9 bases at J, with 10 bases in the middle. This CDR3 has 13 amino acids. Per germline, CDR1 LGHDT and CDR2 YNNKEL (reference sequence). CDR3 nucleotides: TGTGCCAGCAGCCCCACGAGGGTTTCACCCCTCCACTTT. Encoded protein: CASSPTRVSPLHF.

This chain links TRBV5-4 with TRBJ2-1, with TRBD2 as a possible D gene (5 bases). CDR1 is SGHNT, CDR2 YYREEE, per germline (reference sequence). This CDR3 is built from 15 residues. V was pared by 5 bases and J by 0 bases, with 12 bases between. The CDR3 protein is CASSLSGDSYNEQFF. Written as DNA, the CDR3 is TGTGCCAGCAGTCTGAGCGGCGACTCCTACAATGAGCAGTTCTTC.

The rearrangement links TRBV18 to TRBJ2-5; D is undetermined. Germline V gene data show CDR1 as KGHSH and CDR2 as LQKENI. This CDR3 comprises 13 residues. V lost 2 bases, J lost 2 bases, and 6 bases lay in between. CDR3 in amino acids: CASSPGLQETQYF. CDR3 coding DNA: TGTGCCAGCTCACCAGGGCTTCAAGAGACCCAGTACTTC.

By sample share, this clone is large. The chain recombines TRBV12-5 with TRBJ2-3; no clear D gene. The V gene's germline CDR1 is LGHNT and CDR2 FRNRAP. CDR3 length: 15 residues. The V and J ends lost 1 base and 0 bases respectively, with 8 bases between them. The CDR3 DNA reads TGTGCTAGTGGTTTGGGACTCGCGAGCACAGATACGCAGTATTTT. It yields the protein CASGLGLASTDTQYF.

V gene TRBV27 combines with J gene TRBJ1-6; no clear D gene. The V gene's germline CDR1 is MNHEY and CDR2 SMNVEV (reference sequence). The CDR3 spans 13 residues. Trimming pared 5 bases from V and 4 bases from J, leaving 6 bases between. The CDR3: CASSLEYNSPLHF. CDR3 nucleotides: TGTGCCAGCAGTCTGGAGTATAATTCACCCCTCCACTTT.